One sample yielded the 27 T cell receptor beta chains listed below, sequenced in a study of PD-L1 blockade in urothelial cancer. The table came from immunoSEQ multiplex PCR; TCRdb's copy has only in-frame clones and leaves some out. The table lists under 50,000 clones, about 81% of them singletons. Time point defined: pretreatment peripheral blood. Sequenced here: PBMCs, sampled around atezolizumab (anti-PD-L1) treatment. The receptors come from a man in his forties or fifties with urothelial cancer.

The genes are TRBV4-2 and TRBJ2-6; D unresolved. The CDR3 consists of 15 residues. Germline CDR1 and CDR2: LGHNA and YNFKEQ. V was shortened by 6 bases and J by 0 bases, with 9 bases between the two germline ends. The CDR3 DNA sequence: TGTGCCAGCAGGCAGAAGAACTCTGGGGCCAACGTCCTGACTTTC. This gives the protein CASRQKNSGANVLTF.

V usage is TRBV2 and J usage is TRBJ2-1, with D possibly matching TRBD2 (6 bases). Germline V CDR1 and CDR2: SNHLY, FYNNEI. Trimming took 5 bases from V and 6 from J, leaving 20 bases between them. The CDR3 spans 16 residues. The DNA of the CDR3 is TGTGCCAGCAGTCGGACCGCCGGAGGGCTTTTCAATGAGCAGTTCTTC. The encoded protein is CASSRTAGGLFNEQFF.

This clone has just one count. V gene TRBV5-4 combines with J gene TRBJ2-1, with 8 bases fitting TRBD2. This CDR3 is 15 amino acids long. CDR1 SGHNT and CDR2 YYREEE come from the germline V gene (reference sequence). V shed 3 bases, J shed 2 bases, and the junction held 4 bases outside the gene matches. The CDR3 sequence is CASSSAGVPYNEQFF. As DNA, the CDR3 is TGTGCCAGCAGCTCAGCGGGAGTTCCCTACAATGAGCAGTTCTTC.

The CDR3 region is CASSLGQGLGPGHQPQHF. In DNA, the CDR3 is TGTGCCAGCAGTTTGGGACAGGGGTTGGGACCGGGGCATCAGCCCCAGCATTTT. The chain couples TRBV27 to TRBJ1-5, with 10 bases aligning to TRBD1. Germline CDR1 and CDR2: MNHEY and SMNVEV (reference sequence). The CDR3 length is 18 residues. J gave up 5 bases and V 3 bases, and 13 bases lay outside the gene matches.

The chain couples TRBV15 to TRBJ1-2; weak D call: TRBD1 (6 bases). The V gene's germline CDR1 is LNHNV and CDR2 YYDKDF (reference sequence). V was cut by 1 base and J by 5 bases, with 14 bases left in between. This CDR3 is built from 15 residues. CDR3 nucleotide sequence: TGTGCCACCAGCAGAGGCCAGGGGTACGAGTATGGCTACACCTTC. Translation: CATSRGQGYEYGYTF.

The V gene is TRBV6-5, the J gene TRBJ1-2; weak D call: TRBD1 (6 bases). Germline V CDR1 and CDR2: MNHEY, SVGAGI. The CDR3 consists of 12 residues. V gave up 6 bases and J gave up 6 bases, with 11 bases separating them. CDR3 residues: CASSQKGDGYTF. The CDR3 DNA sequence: TGTGCCAGCAGCCAGAAGGGGGATGGCTACACCTTC.

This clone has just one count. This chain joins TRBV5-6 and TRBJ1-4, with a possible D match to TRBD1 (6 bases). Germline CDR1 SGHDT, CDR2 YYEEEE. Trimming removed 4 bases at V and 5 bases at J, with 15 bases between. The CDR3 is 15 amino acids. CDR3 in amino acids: CASSPRTVQNEKLFF. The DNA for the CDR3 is TGTGCCAGCAGCCCCCGGACAGTTCAAAATGAAAAACTGTTTTTT.

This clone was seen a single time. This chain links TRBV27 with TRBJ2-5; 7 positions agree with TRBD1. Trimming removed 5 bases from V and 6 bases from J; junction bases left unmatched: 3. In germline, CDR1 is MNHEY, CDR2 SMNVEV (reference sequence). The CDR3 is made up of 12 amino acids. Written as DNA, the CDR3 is TGTGCCAGCAGTCCGACAGGGAAGACCCAGTACTTC. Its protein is CASSPTGKTQYF.

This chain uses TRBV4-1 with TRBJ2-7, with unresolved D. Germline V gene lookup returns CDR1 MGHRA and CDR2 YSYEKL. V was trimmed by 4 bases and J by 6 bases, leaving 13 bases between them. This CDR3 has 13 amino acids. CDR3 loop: CASSPPGSSEQYF. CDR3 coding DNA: TGCGCCAGCAGCCCTCCCGGGTCGTCCGAGCAGTACTTC.

The chain's CDR3 is CASSLAGTSGVYEQFF. In DNA, the CDR3 is TGTGCCAGCAGCTTAGCCGGGACTAGCGGGGTGTATGAGCAGTTCTTC. This chain links TRBV5-4 with TRBJ2-1, with TRBD2 matching over 13 bases. Germline V gene sequence: CDR1 SGHNT, CDR2 YYREEE (reference sequence). V dropped 2 bases and J dropped 8; count of bases not matched to a gene: 7. CDR3 length: 16 residues.

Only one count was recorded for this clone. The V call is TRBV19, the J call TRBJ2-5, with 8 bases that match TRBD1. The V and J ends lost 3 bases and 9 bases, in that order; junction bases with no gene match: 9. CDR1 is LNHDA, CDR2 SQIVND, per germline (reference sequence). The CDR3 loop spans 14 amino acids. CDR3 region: CASSILGQVVAQYF. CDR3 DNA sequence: TGTGCCAGTAGTATTCTGGGACAGGTAGTGGCCCAGTACTTC.

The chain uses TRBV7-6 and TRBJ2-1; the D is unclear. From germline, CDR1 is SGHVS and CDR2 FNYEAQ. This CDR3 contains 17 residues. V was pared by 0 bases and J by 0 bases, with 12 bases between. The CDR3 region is CASSLASGYSSYNEQFF. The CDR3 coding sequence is TGTGCCAGCAGCTTAGCGTCAGGCTATAGCTCCTACAATGAGCAGTTCTTC.

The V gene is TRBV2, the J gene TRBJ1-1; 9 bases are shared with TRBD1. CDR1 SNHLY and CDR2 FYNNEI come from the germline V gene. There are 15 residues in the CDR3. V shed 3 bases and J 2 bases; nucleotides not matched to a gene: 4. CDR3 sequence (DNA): TGTGCCAGCAGTGACAACAGGGGGCAAAACACTGAAGCTTTCTTT. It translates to CASSDNRGQNTEAFF.

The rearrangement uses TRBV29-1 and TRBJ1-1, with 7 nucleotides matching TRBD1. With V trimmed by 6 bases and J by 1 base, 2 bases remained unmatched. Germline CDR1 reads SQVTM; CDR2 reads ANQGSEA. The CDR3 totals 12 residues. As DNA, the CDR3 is TGCAGCGTCGGGGACAGGAACACTGAAGCTTTCTTT. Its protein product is CSVGDRNTEAFF.

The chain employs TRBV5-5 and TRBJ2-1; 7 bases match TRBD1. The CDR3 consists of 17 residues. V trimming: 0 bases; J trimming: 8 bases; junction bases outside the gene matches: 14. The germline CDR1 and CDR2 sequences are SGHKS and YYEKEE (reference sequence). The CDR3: CASSLAQGVSALDEQFF. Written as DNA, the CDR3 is TGTGCCAGCAGCTTGGCCCAGGGGGTCTCAGCCTTGGATGAGCAGTTCTTC.

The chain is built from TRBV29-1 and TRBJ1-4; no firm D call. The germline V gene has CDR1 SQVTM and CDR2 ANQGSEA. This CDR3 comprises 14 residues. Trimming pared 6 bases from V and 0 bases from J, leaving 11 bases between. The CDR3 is CSVRGVATNEKLFF. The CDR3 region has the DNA TGCAGCGTCCGCGGGGTTGCAACTAATGAAAAACTGTTTTTT.

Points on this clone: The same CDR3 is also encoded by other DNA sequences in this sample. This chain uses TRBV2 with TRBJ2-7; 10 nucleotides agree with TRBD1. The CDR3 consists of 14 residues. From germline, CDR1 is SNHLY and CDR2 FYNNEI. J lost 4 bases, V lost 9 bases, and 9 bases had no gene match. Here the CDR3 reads CASNGQGDSYEQYF. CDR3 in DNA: TGTGCCAGTAATGGACAGGGGGATTCTTACGAGCAGTACTTC.

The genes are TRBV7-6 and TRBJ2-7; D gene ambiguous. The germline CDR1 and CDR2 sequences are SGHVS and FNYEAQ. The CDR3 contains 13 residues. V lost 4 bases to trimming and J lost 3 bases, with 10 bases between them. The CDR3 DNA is TGTGCCAGCAGCTCCGACTTGATCTACGAGCAGTACTTC. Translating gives CASSSDLIYEQYF.

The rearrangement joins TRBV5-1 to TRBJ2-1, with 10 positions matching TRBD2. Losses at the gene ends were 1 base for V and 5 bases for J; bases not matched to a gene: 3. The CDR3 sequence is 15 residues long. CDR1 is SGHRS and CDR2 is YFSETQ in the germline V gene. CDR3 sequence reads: CASSLWTSGNNEQFF. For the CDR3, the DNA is TGCGCCAGCAGCTTGTGGACTAGCGGAAACAATGAGCAGTTCTTC.

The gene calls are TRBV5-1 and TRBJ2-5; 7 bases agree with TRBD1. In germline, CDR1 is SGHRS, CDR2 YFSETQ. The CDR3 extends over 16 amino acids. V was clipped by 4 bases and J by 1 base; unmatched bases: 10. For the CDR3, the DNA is TGCGCCAGCAGCCTCAGGGACAGAACTATCCAAGAGACCCAGTACTTC. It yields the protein CASSLRDRTIQETQYF.

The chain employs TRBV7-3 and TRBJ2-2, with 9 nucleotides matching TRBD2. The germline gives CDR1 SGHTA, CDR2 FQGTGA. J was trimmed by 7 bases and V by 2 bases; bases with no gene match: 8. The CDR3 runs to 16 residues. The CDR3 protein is CASSLLAGGRGGELFF. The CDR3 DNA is TGTGCCAGCAGCTTACTGGCGGGAGGGCGAGGCGGGGAGCTGTTTTTT.

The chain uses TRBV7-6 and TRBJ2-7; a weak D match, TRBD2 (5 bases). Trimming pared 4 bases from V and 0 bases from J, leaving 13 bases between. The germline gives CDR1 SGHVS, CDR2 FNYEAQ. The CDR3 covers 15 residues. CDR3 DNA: TGTGCCAGCAGCTCCCCGGAGGCGGGCTCCTACGAGCAGTACTTC. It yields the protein CASSSPEAGSYEQYF.

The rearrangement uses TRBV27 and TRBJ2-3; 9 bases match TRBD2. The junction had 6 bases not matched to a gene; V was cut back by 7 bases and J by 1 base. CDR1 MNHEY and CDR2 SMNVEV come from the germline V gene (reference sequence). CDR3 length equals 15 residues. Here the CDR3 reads CASTRRLAGTDTQYF. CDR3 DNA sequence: TGTGCCAGCACCCGAAGACTAGCGGGCACAGATACGCAGTATTTT.

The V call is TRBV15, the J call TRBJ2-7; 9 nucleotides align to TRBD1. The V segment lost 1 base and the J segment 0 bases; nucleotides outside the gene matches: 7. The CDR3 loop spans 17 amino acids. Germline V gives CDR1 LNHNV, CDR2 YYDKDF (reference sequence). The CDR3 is CATSRATGGRSSYEQYF. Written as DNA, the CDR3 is TGTGCCACCAGCAGAGCGACAGGGGGTCGGAGCTCCTACGAGCAGTACTTC.

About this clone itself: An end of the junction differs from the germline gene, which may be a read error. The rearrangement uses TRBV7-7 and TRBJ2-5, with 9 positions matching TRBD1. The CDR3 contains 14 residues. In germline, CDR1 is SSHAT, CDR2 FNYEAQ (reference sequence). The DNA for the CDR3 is TGTGCTAGCAGCCGCGGGACAGGGAGAGAGACCCAGTACTTC. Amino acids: CASSRGTGRETQYF.

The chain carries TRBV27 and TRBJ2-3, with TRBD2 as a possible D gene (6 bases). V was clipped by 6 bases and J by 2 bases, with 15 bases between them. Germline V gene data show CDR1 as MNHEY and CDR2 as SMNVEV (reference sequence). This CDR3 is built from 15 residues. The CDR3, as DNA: TGTGCCAGCAGGACACTAGCTTCGGTCACAGATACGCAGTATTTT. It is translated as CASRTLASVTDTQYF.

CDR3 in DNA: TGTGCCAGTAAAAACAGGGGCGCCTATGGCTACACCTTC. It specifies CASKNRGAYGYTF. The chain uses TRBV19 and TRBJ1-2; 7 nucleotides align to TRBD1. Per the germline V gene, CDR1 is LNHDA and CDR2 is SQIVND (reference sequence). The CDR3 contains 13 residues. V lost 7 bases, J lost 4 bases, and 6 bases stayed unmatched.